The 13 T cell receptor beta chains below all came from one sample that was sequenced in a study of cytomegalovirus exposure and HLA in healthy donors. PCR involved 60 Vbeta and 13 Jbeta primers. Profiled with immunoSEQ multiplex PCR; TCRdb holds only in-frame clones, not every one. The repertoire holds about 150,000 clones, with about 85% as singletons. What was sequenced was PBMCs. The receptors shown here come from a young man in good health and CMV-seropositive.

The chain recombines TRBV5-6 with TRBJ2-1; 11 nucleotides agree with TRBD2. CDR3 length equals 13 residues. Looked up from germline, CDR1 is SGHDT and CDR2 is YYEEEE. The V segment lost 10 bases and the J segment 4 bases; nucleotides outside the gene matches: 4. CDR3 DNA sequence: TGTGCCTCTGGGACTAGCGGATACAATGAGCAGTTCTTC. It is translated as CASGTSGYNEQFF.

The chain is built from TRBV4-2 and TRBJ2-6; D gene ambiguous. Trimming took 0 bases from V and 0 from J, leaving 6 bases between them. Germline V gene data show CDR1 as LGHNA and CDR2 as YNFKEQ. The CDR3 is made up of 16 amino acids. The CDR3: CASSQDSSSGANVLTF. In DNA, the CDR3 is TGTGCCAGCAGCCAAGATTCCAGCTCTGGGGCCAACGTCCTGACTTTC.

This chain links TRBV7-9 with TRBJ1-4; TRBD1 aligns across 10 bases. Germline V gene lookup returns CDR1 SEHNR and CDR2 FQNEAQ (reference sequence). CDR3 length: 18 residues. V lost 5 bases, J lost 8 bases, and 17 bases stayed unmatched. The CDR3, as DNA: TGTGCCAGCAGCCGAATGGGACAGGGGCGACCTGGAGTAGAAAAACTGTTTTTT. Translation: CASSRMGQGRPGVEKLFF.

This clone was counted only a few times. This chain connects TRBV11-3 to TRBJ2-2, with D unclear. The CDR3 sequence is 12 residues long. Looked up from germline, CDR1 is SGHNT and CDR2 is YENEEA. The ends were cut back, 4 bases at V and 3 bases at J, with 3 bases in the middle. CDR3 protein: CASSSYTGELFF. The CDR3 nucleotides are TGTGCCAGCAGCTCTTACACCGGGGAGCTGTTTTTT.

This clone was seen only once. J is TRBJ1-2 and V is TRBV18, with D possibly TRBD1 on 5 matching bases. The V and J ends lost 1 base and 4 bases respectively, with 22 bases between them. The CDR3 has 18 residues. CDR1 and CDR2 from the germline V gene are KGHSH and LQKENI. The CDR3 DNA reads TGTGCCAGCTCACCACGAGCCCGGGCAGGGCCCGAAATCTATGGCTACACCTTC. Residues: CASSPRARAGPEIYGYTF.

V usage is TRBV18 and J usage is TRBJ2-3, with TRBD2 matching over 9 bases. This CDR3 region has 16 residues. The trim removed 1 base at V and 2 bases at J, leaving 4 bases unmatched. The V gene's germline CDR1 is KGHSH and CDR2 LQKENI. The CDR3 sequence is CASSPLAGGNTDTQYF. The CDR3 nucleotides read TGTGCCAGCTCACCACTTGCGGGAGGGAACACAGATACGCAGTATTTT.

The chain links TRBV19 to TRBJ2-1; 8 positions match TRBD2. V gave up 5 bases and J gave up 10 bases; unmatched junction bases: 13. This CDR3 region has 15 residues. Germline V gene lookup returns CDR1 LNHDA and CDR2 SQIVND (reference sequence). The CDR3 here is CASSWGSGTRREQFF. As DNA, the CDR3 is TGTGCCAGTAGTTGGGGTAGCGGGACCCGAAGAGAGCAGTTCTTC.

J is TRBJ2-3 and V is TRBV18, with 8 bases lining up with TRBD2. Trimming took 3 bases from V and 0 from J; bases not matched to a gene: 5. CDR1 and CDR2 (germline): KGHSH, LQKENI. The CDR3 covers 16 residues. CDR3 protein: CASSPRTSLSTDTQYF. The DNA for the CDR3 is TGTGCCAGCTCACCGCGGACTAGCCTTAGCACAGATACGCAGTATTTT.

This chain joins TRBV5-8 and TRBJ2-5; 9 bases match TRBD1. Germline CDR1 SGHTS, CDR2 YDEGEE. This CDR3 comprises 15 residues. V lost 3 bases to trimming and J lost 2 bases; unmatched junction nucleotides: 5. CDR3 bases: TGTGCCAGCAGCTATGGGACAGGGAGACAAGAGACCCAGTACTTC. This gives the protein CASSYGTGRQETQYF.

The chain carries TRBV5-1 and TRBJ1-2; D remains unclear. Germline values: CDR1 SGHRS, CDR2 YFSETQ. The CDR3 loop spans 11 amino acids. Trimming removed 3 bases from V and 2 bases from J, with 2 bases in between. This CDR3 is CASSSNYGYTF. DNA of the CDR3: TGCGCCAGCAGCTCGAACTATGGCTACACCTTC.

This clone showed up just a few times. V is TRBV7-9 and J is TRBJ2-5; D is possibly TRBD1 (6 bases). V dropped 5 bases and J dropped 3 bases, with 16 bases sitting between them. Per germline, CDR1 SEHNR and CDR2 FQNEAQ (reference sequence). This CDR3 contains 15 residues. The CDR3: CASSLTSNREETQYF. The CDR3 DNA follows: TGTGCCAGCAGCCTCACCTCAAACAGGGAAGAGACCCAGTACTTC.

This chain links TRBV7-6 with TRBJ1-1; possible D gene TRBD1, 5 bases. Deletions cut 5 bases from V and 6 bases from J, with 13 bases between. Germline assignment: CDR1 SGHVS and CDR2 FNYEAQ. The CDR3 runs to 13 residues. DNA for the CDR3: TGTGCCAGCAGCATGACAGTTTCATCTGAAGCTTTCTTT. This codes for CASSMTVSSEAFF. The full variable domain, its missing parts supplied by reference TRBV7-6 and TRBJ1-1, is GAGVSQSPRYKVTKRGQDVALRCDPISGHVSLYWYRQALGQGPEFLTYFNYEAQQDKSGLPNDRFSAERPEGSISTLTIQRTEQRDSAMYRCASSMTVSSEAFFGQGTRLTVV.

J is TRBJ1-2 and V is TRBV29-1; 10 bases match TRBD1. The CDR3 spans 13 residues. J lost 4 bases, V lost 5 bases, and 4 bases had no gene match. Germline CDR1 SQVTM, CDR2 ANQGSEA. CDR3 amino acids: CSVRQGASYGYTF. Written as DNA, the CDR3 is TGCAGCGTTCGACAGGGGGCATCCTATGGCTACACCTTC.